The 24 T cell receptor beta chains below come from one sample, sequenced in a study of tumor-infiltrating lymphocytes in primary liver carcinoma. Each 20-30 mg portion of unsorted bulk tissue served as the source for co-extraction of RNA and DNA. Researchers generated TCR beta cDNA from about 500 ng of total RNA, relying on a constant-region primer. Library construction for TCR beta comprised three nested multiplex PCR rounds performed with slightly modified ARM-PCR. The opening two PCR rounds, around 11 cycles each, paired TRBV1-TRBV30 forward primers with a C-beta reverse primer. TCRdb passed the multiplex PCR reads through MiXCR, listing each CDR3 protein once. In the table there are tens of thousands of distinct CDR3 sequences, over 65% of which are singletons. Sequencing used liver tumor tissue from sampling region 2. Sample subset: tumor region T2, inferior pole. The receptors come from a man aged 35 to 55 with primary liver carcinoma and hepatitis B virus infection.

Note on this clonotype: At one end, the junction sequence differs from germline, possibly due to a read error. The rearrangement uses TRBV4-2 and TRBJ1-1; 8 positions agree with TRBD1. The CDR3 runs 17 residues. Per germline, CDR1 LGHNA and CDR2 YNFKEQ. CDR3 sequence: CTSSQEYGQGSWSEAFF. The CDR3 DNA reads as TGTACCAGCAGCCAAGAGTACGGACAGGGTTCTTGGAGTGAGGCTTTCTTT.

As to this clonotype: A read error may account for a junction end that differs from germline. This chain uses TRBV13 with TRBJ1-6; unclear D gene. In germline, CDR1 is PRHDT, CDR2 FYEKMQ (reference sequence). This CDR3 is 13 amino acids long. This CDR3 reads CGSSFYKVPPLHF. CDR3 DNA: TGTGGCAGCAGCTTTTATAAGGTCCCACCCCTCCACTTT.

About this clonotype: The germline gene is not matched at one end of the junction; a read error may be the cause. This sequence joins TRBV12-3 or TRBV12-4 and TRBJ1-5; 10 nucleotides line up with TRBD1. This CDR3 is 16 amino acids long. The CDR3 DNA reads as TGCGCCAGCAGTTCGAGGACAGGGGGTATCAATCAGCCCCGGCATTTT. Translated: CASSSRTGGINQPRHF.

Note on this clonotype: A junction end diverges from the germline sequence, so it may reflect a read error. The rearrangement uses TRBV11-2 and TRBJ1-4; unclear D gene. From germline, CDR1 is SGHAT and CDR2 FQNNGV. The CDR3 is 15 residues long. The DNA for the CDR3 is TGTGTCAGCAGCGACTCCGGGAGGAAAAATGAAGAACTGTTTTTT. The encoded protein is CVSSDSGRKNEELFF.

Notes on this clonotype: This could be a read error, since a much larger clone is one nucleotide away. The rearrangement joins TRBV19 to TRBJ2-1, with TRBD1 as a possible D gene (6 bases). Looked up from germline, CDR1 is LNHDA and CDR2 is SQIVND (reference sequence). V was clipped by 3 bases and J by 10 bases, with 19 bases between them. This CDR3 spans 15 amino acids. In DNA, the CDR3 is TGTGCCAGTAGTATCGCACAGGGTAACCTCAAAGAGCAGTTCTTC. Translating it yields CASSIAQGNLKEQFF.

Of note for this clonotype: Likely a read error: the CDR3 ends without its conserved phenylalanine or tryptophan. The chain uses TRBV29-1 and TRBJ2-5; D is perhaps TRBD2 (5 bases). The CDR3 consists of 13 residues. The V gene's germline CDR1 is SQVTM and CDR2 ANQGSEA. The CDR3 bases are TGCAGTGGACTCACCCAGAGGATGGAGACCCAGTACTCC. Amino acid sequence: CSGLTQRMETQYS.

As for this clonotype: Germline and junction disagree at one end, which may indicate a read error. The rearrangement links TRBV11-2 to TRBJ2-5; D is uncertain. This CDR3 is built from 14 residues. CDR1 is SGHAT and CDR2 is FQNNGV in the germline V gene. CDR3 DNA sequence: TGTACCAGCAGCATAGTGTCAGCCCAAGAGACCCAGTACTTC. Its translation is CTSSIVSAQETQYF.

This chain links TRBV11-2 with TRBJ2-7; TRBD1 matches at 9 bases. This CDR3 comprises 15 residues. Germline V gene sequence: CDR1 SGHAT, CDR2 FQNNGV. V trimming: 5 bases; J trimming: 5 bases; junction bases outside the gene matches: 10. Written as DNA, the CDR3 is TGTGCCAGCAGCATACGACGGACAGGGGAAAACGAGCAGTACTTC. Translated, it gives CASSIRRTGENEQYF.

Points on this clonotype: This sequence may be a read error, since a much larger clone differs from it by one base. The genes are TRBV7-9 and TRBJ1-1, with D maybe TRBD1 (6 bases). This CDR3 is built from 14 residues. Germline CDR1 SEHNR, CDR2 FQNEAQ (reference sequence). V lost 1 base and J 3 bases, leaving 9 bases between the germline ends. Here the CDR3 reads CASSLVGAYTEAFF. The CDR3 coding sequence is TGTGCCAGCAGCTTAGTGGGGGCCTACACTGAAGCTTTCTTT.

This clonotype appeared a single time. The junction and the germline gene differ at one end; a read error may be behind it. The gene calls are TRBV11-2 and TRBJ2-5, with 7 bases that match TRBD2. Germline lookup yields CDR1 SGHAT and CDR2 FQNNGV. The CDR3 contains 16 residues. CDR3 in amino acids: CASSQTPDGGKETRYF. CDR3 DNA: TGTGCCAGCAGCCAAACCCCCGACGGGGGGAAAGAGACCCGGTACTTC.

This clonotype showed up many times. The chain's CDR3 is CASRSGNTGELFF. CDR3 in DNA: TGTGCCAGCAGATCGGGGAACACCGGGGAGCTGTTTTTT. The chain recombines TRBV28 with TRBJ2-2; D gene ambiguous. The CDR3 has 13 amino acids. CDR1 is MDHEN and CDR2 is SYDVKM in the germline V gene. V lost 6 bases and J lost 1, with 6 bases in between. Based on the CDR3 plus reference TRBV28 and TRBJ2-2, the full variable domain is DVKVTQSSRYLVKRTGEKVFLECVQDMDHENMFWYRQDPGLGLRLIYFSYDVKMKEKGDIPEGYSVSREKKERFSLILESASTNQTSMYLCASRSGNTGELFFGEGSRLTVL.

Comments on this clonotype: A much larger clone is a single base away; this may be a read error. The CDR3 DNA reads TGTGCCAGCAGCTTCAAGACTAGCACAGATACGCAGTATTTT. It is translated as CASSFKTSTDTQYF. This sequence joins TRBV11-3 and TRBJ2-3; D uncertain. The CDR3 loop spans 14 amino acids. The V gene lost 3 bases and the J gene lost 0 bases, with 7 bases spanning the gap. Germline loops: CDR1 SGHNT, CDR2 YENEEA.

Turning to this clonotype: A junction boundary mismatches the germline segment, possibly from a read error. The CDR3 region is CIVEGTPSSPEAFF. In nucleotides, the CDR3 is TGCATCGTTGAGGGTACGCCGTCCTCGCCTGAAGCTTTCTTT. The chain has TRBV29-1 and TRBJ1-1; no firm D call. Germline CDR1 SQVTM, CDR2 ANQGSEA. The CDR3 runs 14 residues.

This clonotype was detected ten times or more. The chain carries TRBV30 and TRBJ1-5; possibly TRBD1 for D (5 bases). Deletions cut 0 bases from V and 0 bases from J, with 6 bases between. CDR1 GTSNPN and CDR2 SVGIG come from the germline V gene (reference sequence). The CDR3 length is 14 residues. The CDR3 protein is CAWSVQGSNQPQHF. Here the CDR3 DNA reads TGTGCCTGGAGTGTGCAGGGTAGCAATCAGCCCCAGCATTTT.

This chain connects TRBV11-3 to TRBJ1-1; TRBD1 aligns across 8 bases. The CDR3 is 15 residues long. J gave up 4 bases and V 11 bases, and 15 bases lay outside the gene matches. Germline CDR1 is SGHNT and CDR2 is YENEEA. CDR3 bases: TGTGCCTCCGGTCAGGGGGCGCCAATCTCCACTGAAGCTTTCTTT. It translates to CASGQGAPISTEAFF. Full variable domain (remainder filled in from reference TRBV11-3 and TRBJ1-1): EAGVVQSPRYKIIEKKQPVAFWCNPISGHNTLYWYLQNLGQGPELLIRYENEEAVDDSQLPKDRFSAERLKGVDSTLKIQPAELGDSAVYLCASGQGAPISTEAFFGQGTRLTVV.

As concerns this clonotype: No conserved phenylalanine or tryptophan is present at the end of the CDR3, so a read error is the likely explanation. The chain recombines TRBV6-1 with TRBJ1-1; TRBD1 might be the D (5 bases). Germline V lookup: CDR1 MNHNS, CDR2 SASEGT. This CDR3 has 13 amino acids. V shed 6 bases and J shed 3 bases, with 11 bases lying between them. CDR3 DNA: TGTGCCAGCAGCAGGGTCTGGGACACTGAAGCTTTCTCT. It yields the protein CASSRVWDTEAFS.

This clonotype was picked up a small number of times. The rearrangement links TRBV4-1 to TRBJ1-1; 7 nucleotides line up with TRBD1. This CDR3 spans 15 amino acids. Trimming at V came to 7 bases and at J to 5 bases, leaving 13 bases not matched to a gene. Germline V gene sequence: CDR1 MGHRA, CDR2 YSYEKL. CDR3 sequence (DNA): TGCGCCAGCATCCGATCAGGGGAGGGACAGACTGAAGCTTTCTTT. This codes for CASIRSGEGQTEAFF.

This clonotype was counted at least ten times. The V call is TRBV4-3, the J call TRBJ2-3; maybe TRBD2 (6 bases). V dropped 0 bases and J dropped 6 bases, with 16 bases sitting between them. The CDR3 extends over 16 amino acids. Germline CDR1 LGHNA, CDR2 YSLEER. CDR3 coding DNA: TGCGCCAGCAGCCAAGAGGCTTACGGGAGATATGATACGCAGTATTTT. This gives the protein CASSQEAYGRYDTQYF.

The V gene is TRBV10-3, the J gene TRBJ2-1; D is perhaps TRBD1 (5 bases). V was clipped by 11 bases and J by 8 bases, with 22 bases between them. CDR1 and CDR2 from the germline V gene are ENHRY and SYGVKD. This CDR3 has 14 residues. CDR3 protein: CASTQATPRDEQFF. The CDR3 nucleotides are TGTGCCTCAACACAGGCGACCCCCAGGGATGAGCAGTTCTTC.

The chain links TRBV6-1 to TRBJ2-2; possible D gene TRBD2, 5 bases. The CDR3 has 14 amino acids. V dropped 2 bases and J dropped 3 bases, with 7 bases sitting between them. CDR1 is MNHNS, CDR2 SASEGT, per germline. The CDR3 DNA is TGTGCCAGCAGTGAAACAGCGGACACCGGGGAGCTGTTTTTT. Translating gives CASSETADTGELFF.

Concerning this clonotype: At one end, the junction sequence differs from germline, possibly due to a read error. The CDR3, as DNA: TGTGCCAGCAGGAGCGACGCGTACTCTAGAAACACCATATATTTT. This gives the protein CASRSDAYSRNTIYF. The gene calls are TRBV7-8 and TRBJ1-3; no reliable D call. CDR1 is SGHVS and CDR2 is FQNEAQ in the germline V gene. The CDR3 loop spans 15 amino acids.

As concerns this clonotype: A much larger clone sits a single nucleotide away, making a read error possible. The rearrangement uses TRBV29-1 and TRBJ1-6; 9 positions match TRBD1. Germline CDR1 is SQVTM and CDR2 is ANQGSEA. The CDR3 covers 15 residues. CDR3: CNVSTGTGPSSPLHF. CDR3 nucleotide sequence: TGCAACGTTTCGACCGGGACAGGGCCAAGTTCACCCCTCCACTTT. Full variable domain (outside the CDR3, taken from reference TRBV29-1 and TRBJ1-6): SAVISQKPSRDICQRGTSLTIQCQVDSQVTMMFWYRQQPGQSLTLIATANQGSEATYESGFVIDKFPISRPNLTFSTLTVSNMSPEDSSIYLCNVSTGTGPSSPLHFGNGTRLTVT.

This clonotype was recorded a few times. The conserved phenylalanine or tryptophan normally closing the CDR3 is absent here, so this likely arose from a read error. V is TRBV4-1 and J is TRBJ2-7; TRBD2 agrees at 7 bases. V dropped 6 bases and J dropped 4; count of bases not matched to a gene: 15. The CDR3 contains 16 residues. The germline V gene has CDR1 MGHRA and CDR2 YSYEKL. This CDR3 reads CASSQSLAEPLYEQYL. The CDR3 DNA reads TGCGCCAGCAGTCAATCCCTAGCGGAACCACTTTACGAGCAGTACTTA.

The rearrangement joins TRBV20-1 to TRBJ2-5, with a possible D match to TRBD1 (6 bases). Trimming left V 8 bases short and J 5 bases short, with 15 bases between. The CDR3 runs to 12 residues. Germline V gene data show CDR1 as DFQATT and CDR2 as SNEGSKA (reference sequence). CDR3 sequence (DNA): TGCAGTACTCGTCCAGGGGCCGAGACCCAGTACTTC. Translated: CSTRPGAETQYF.